Listed here are 22 T cell receptor beta chains from one sample, sequenced in a study of cytotoxic CD8 clonotypes in ibrutinib-treated CLL. TCRdb keeps only in-frame clones here, not all; method: immunoSEQ multiplex PCR. Here the sample spans about 300,000 clones, roughly three quarters being singletons. The input for sequencing was PBMCs, taken at disease progression, from a patient treated with ibrutinib. These receptors were obtained from a human donor with chronic lymphocytic leukemia.

This clone occurred a few times. The chain combines TRBV7-6 with TRBJ1-5; no definite D call. Looked up from germline, CDR1 is SGHVS and CDR2 is FNYEAQ. Trimming took 2 bases from V and 4 from J, leaving 6 bases between them. This CDR3 contains 13 residues. The CDR3 DNA is TGTGCCAGCAGCTTAACAGAAAATCAGCCCCAGCATTTT. Translating gives CASSLTENQPQHF. Full variable domain (outside the CDR3, taken from reference TRBV7-6 and TRBJ1-5): GAGVSQSPRYKVTKRGQDVALRCDPISGHVSLYWYRQALGQGPEFLTYFNYEAQQDKSGLPNDRFSAERPEGSISTLTIQRTEQRDSAMYRCASSLTENQPQHFGDGTRLSIL.

The chain employs TRBV5-6 and TRBJ2-2; TRBD1 might be the D (6 bases). The CDR3 runs to 16 residues. Germline-derived CDR1 and CDR2 are SGHDT and YYEEEE. The V and J ends lost 5 bases and 1 base respectively, with 15 bases between them. The CDR3 reads CASRRVRGWNTGELFF. CDR3 DNA: TGTGCCAGCAGGAGAGTCAGGGGATGGAACACCGGGGAGCTGTTTTTT.

J is TRBJ1-1 and V is TRBV7-7, with 7 bases aligning to TRBD1. J was trimmed by 11 bases and V by 1 base; bases with no gene match: 7. Germline-derived CDR1 and CDR2 are SSHAT and FNYEAQ (reference sequence). The CDR3 sequence is 13 residues long. CDR3 sequence: CASSLEGRGQAFF. The CDR3, as DNA: TGTGCCAGCAGCTTAGAGGGCCGGGGACAGGCTTTCTTT.

This chain links TRBV6-5 with TRBJ2-7; TRBD1 agrees at 9 bases. This CDR3 has 11 amino acids. CDR1 is MNHEY and CDR2 is SVGAGI in the germline V gene. The CDR3 region has the DNA TGTGCAACAGGGGGCGCCTACGAGCAGTACTTC. It encodes CATGGAYEQYF.

The V call is TRBV6-6, the J call TRBJ1-3; maybe TRBD1 (5 bases). CDR3 size: 12 residues. Trimming left V 5 bases short and J 8 bases short, with 10 bases between. Per the germline V gene, CDR1 is MNHNY and CDR2 is SVGAGI (reference sequence). CDR3 nucleotides: TGTGCCAGCAGTCCTACAGGCCACACCATATATTTT. Translating gives CASSPTGHTIYF.

This chain links TRBV7-9 with TRBJ2-7; tentative D call: TRBD1 (5 bases). This CDR3 region has 15 residues. The germline CDR1 and CDR2 sequences are SEHNR and FQNEAQ (reference sequence). The V gene lost 1 base and the J gene lost 2 bases, with 12 bases spanning the gap. CDR3 residues: CASSLVARGAYEQYF. The CDR3, as DNA: TGTGCCAGCAGCTTAGTTGCTAGGGGCGCCTACGAGCAGTACTTC.

V is TRBV4-1 and J is TRBJ2-7, with 8 nucleotides matching TRBD1. V was clipped by 3 bases and J by 2 bases; unmatched bases: 6. The CDR3 loop spans 15 amino acids. Looked up from germline, CDR1 is MGHRA and CDR2 is YSYEKL. The CDR3 nucleotides read TGCGCCAGCAGCCAGGCCGGGACAGGAGCCTACGAGCAGTACTTC. This codes for CASSQAGTGAYEQYF.

The J gene is TRBJ2-7, the V gene TRBV11-3; D is unresolved. The CDR3 sequence is 14 residues long. Germline loops: CDR1 SGHNT, CDR2 YENEEA. Trimming took off 5 bases at V and 2 bases at J, with 13 bases between the two ends. CDR3 in DNA: TGTGCCAGCAGCCCCACCAATAGACCCTACGAGCAGTACTTC. Its translation is CASSPTNRPYEQYF.

The V and J genes are TRBV5-1 and TRBJ1-1; weak D call: TRBD1 (5 bases). Germline CDR1 reads SGHRS; CDR2 reads YFSETQ. Trimming pared 1 base from V and 9 bases from J, leaving 19 bases between. The CDR3 consists of 15 residues. The CDR3 spells CASSLTSGSSWKAFF. The CDR3 DNA is TGCGCCAGCAGCTTGACCTCAGGGTCGTCTTGGAAAGCTTTCTTT.

The chain links TRBV7-2 to TRBJ2-4; D unclear. From germline, CDR1 is SGHTA and CDR2 FQGNSA. Trimming took off 3 bases at V and 2 bases at J, with 11 bases between the two ends. This CDR3 is built from 15 residues. CDR3 in amino acids: CASSFQYPSKNIQYF. DNA for the CDR3: TGTGCCAGCAGCTTCCAGTACCCTTCCAAAAACATTCAGTACTTC.

The chain carries TRBV5-4 and TRBJ1-3; perhaps TRBD1 as D (6 bases). The CDR3 length is 14 residues. The ends were cut back, 10 bases at V and 1 base at J, with 15 bases in the middle. The germline gives CDR1 SGHNT, CDR2 YYREEE (reference sequence). In DNA, the CDR3 is TGTGCCGGGTATTCCAGGGGTTCTGGAAACACCATATATTTT. Protein product: CAGYSRGSGNTIYF.

This clone has a single count. This sequence joins TRBV27 and TRBJ1-6, with D unresolved. Germline lookup yields CDR1 MNHEY and CDR2 SMNVEV (reference sequence). The CDR3 length is 14 residues. V lost 5 bases and J lost 6, with 11 bases in between. CDR3: CASSPWTSNSPLHF. The CDR3 bases are TGTGCCAGCAGTCCCTGGACCTCTAATTCACCCCTCCACTTT.

V and J are TRBV5-1 and TRBJ2-7; D possibly corresponds to TRBD1 (5 bases). Germline assignment: CDR1 SGHRS and CDR2 YFSETQ. V lost 0 bases and J lost 1, with 8 bases in between. The CDR3 has 14 amino acids. The CDR3 loop reads CASSLAGMSYEQYF. The CDR3 nucleotides read TGCGCCAGCAGCTTGGCAGGGATGTCCTACGAGCAGTACTTC. Full variable domain (outside the CDR3, taken from reference TRBV5-1 and TRBJ2-7): KAGVTQTPRYLIKTRGQQVTLSCSPISGHRSVSWYQQTPGQGLQFLFEYFSETQRNKGNFPGRFSGRQFSNSRSEMNVSTLELGDSALYLCASSLAGMSYEQYFGPGTRLTVT.

The V call is TRBV10-2, the J call TRBJ2-3, with 9 bases aligning to TRBD1. In germline, CDR1 is WSHSY, CDR2 SAAADI. This CDR3 region has 14 residues. V trimming: 6 bases; J trimming: 3 bases; junction bases outside the gene matches: 4. CDR3 amino acids: CASSRDRVTDTQYF. As DNA, the CDR3 is TGCGCCAGCAGCCGGGACAGGGTTACAGATACGCAGTATTTT.

V and J are TRBV7-8 and TRBJ1-1, with D possibly TRBD1 on 6 matching bases. The CDR3 length is 11 residues. CDR1 SGHVS and CDR2 FQNEAQ come from the germline V gene. The V end was cut by 6 bases, the J end by 7 bases, with 9 bases between. The CDR3 coding sequence is TGTGCCAGCAGGTTGACAGGTGAAGCTTTCTTT. Translation: CASRLTGEAFF.

This chain joins TRBV5-4 and TRBJ1-6; no firm D call. Germline CDR1 is SGHNT and CDR2 is YYREEE (reference sequence). This CDR3 has 14 amino acids. Trimming stripped 2 bases from V and 6 bases from J, with 9 bases between. The DNA of the CDR3 is TGTGCCAGCAGCTTCGCGGGGATTAATTCACCCCTCCACTTT. It encodes CASSFAGINSPLHF.

This clone was detected once. The CDR3 sequence: CASSIGQGLWNTQYF. The CDR3 DNA reads TGCGCCAGCAGCATCGGACAGGGACTGTGGAATACGCAGTATTTT. The chain recombines TRBV5-1 with TRBJ2-3; the match to TRBD1 covers 8 bases. The CDR3 sequence is 15 residues long. Losses at the gene ends were 4 bases for V and 7 bases for J; bases not matched to a gene: 11. CDR1 and CDR2 from the germline V gene are SGHRS and YFSETQ.

The sample holds a few counts of this clone. The CDR3: CASSGPHRTNTGELFF. CDR3 coding DNA: TGTGCCAGCAGTGGCCCCCACAGGACGAACACCGGGGAGCTGTTTTTT. The genes are TRBV2 and TRBJ2-2; TRBD1 might be the D (5 bases). The CDR3 loop spans 16 amino acids. Germline assignment: CDR1 SNHLY and CDR2 FYNNEI. The V end was cut by 4 bases, the J end by 0 bases, with 12 bases between.

The chain has TRBV27 and TRBJ2-7, with 12 positions matching TRBD1. The junction had 18 bases not matched to a gene; V was cut back by 4 bases and J by 2 bases. The CDR3 has 20 amino acids. Germline V lookup: CDR1 MNHEY, CDR2 SMNVEV (reference sequence). This chain's CDR3 is CASSSSNWDRGRMGPYEQYF. In DNA form, the CDR3 reads TGTGCCAGCAGTTCTTCCAATTGGGACAGGGGGCGGATGGGACCCTACGAGCAGTACTTC.

This sequence joins TRBV14 and TRBJ2-7; 7 positions match TRBD1. The CDR3 has 13 residues. V lost 6 bases, J lost 12 bases, and 14 bases stayed unmatched. Germline values: CDR1 SGHDN, CDR2 FVKESK. The CDR3 region is CASSFAPGQVRYF. As DNA, the CDR3 is TGTGCCAGCAGTTTCGCCCCCGGACAGGTGCGGTACTTC.

This chain connects TRBV5-8 to TRBJ1-1, with 10 positions matching TRBD1. There are 17 residues in the CDR3. J was trimmed by 0 bases and V by 3 bases; bases with no gene match: 8. Germline V lookup: CDR1 SGHTS, CDR2 YDEGEE. This CDR3 reads CASSSPGQGPMNTEAFF. DNA of the CDR3: TGTGCCAGCAGCTCGCCGGGACAGGGGCCGATGAACACTGAAGCTTTCTTT.

In DNA form, the CDR3 reads TGCGCCAGCAGTGAGGGACTAAATCAGCCCCAGCATTTT. It codes for CASSEGLNQPQHF. The rearrangement links TRBV10-1 to TRBJ1-5; no firm D call. In germline, CDR1 is WNHNN, CDR2 SYGVQD (reference sequence). V shed 2 bases and J shed 4 bases, with 6 bases lying between them. The CDR3 spans 13 residues.